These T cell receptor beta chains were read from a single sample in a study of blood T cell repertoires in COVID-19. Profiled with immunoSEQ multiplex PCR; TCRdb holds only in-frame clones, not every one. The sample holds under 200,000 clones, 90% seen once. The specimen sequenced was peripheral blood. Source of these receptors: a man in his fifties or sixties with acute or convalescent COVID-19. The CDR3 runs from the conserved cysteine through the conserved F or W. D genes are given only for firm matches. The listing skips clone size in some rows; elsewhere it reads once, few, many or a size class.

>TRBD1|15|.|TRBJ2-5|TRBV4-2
TGTGCCAGCAGCCAATCGGGGACAGGACAAGAGACCCAGTACTTC
CASSQSGTGQETQYF
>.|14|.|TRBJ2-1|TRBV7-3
TGTGCCAGCAGCTATCAACCTACTAGTAATGAGCAGTTCTTC
CASSYQPTSNEQFF
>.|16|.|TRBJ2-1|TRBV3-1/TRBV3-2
TGTGCCAGCAGCCAAGAGAAGAGGACTGGGAACAATGAGCAGTTCTTC
CASSQEKRTGNNEQFF
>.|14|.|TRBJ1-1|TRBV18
TGTGCCAGCTCAGAGACGAACAGCGGCACTGAAGCTTTCTTT
CASSETNSGTEAFF
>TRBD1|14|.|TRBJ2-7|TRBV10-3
TGTGCCATCAGCCCGGGACAGGGATCCTACGAGCAGTACTTC
CAISPGQGSYEQYF
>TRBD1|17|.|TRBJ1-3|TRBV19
TGTGCCAGTACCAGGGGGACATCAATGTACTCTGGAAACACCATATATTTT
CASTRGTSMYSGNTIYF
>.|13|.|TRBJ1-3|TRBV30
TGTGCCTGGAGTCCCCTCTCTGGAAACACCATATATTTT
CAWSPLSGNTIYF
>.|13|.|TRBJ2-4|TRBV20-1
TGCAGTGCTAGTGCTTTAGCCAAAAACATTCAGTACTTC
CSASALAKNIQYF
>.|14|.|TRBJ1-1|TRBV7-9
TGTGCCAGCAGCCCGGGACTTCTGAACACTGAAGCTTTCTTT
CASSPGLLNTEAFF
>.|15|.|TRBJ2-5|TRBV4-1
TGCGCCAGCAGCCAAGTCCCGTTAGGGAGAGAGGCCCAGTACTTC
CASSQVPLGREAQYF
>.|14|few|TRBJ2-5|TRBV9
TGTGCCAGCAGCGAAGGGAGCTCCCAAGAGACCCAGTACTTC
CASSEGSSQETQYF
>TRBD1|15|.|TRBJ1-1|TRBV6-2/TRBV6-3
TGTGCCAGCAGCTGTCGACAGGGGGATTACACTGAAGCTTTCTTT
CASSCRQGDYTEAFF
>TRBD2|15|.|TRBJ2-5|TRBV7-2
TGTGCCAGCAGCTTGACGCGGGGGGGCCTAGGGACCCAGTACTTC
CASSLTRGGLGTQYF
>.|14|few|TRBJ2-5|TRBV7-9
TGTGCCAGCAGTTCCCCCCAGAAACAAGAGACCCAGTACTTC
CASSSPQKQETQYF
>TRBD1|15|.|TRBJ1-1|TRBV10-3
TGTGCCATCAGTGAGTTCACAGGGGTCGGCACTGAAGCTTTCTTT
CAISEFTGVGTEAFF
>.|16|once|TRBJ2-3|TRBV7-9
TGTGCCAGCAGCTTAGGACTCCCCTCCAGCACAGATACGCAGTATTTT
CASSLGLPSSTDTQYF
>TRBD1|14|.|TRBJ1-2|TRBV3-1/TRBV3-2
TGTGCCAGCAGCCAAGATGACAGGGAACGTGGCTACACCTTC
CASSQDDRERGYTF
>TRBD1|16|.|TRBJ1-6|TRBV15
TGTGCCACCAGCAGGGGGTTTACAGGGGGCAATTCACCCCTCCACTTT
CATSRGFTGGNSPLHF
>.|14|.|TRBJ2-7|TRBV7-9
TGTGCCAGCAGTCCCGGGACTGGTTCTACGAAGCAGTACTTC
CASSPGTGSTKQYF
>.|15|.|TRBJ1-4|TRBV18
TGTGCCAGCTCACCAAGGGCAGGGGTCGGCGAAAAACTGTTTTTT
CASSPRAGVGEKLFF
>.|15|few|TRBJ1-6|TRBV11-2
TGTGCCAGCAGCCTCGGGGGGGGCCGTTATTCACCCCTCCACTTT
CASSLGGGRYSPLHF
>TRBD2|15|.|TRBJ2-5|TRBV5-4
TGTGCCAGCGGCACGGGGGGAGGGCCGTGGGAGACCCAGTACTTC
CASGTGGGPWETQYF
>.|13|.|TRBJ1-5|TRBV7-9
TGTGCCAGCAGCTTAGACCCGGGTCAGCCCCAGCATTTT
CASSLDPGQPQHF
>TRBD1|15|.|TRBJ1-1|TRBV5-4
TGTGCCAGCAGCTTTGGTGACAGGGGGGACACTGAAGCTTTCTTT
CASSFGDRGDTEAFF
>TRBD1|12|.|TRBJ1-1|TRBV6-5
TGTGCCAGCAGCACAGGGGGAATAAAAGCTTTCTTT
CASSTGGIKAFF
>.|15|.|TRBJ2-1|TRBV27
TGTGCCAGCAGTTTAGGGCGGACTACCTACAATGAGCAGTTCTTC
CASSLGRTTYNEQFF
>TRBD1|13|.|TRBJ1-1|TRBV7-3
TGTGCCAGCAGCCCCAGACAGGGAACTGAAGCTTTCTTT
CASSPRQGTEAFF
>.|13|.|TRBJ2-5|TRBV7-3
TGTGCCAGCAGCCGTGGGGCGACGGAGACCCAGTACTTC
CASSRGATETQYF
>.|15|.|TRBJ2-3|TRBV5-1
TGCGCCAGCAGCCCGGTGCGGGGAAGCACAGATACGCAGTATTTT
CASSPVRGSTDTQYF
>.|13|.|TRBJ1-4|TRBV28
TGTGCCAGCAGTTTAGGGCAGGGTTGGAAACTGTTTTTT
CASSLGQGWKLFF
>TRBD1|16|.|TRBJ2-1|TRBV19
TGTGCCAGTAGGAAGACAGGGGGCAGCTCCTACAATGAGCAGTTCTTC
CASRKTGGSSYNEQFF
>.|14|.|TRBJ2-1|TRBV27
TGTGCCAGCAGTTTATCCTTCCAGGCGAATGAGCAGTTCTTC
CASSLSFQANEQFF
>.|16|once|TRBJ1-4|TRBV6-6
TGTGCCAGCAGTTACTCGGGGGGGACGGTAAATGAAAAACTGTTTTTT
CASSYSGGTVNEKLFF